These 32 T cell receptor beta chains were all obtained from the same sample, sequenced in a study of long-term antiretroviral therapy in people with HIV. Run at survey level, the immunoSEQ assay was version v3.0. Generated by immunoSEQ multiplex PCR, the TCRdb table keeps only in-frame clones and is missing some. The sample holds about 35,000 clones, 65% to 90% seen once. The sample in question was unsorted PBMCs, obtained 0.3 years after starting antiretroviral therapy. These receptors were obtained from a man aged 18 to 35 with HIV.

The chain uses TRBV6-1 and TRBJ1-5, with D uncertain. Germline loops: CDR1 MNHNS, CDR2 SASEGT. The V and J ends lost 1 base and 7 bases respectively, with 8 bases between them. CDR3 length: 13 amino acids. In DNA, the CDR3 is TGTGCCAGCAGTGAAGGGCGGTTGCAGCCCCAGCATTTT. This translates into CASSEGRLQPQHF.

The chain has TRBV7-2 and TRBJ1-4; 9 bases are shared with TRBD1. The CDR3 contains 15 residues. The V gene's germline CDR1 is SGHTA and CDR2 FQGNSA. J gave up 1 base and V 3 bases, and 0 bases lay outside the gene matches. As DNA, the CDR3 is TGTGCCAGCAGCTTGGACAGGGGAACTAATGAAAAACTGTTTTTT. Translating it yields CASSLDRGTNEKLFF.

The rearrangement uses TRBV19 and TRBJ2-3; D gene uncertain. CDR1 is LNHDA, CDR2 SQIVND, per germline (reference sequence). The length of the CDR3 is 15 residues. V was cut by 6 bases and J by 2 bases, with 15 bases left in between. The CDR3 region is CASSNTPRSTDTQYF. CDR3 DNA sequence: TGTGCCAGTAGCAACACACCACGCTCCACAGATACGCAGTATTTT.

V is TRBV7-9 and J is TRBJ2-3; no reliable D call. The CDR3 totals 15 residues. CDR1 SEHNR and CDR2 FQNEAQ come from the germline V gene (reference sequence). The V gene lost 6 bases and the J gene lost 5 bases, with 18 bases spanning the gap. This chain's CDR3 is CASRKPAGTGDTQYF. CDR3 DNA sequence: TGTGCCAGCAGAAAACCAGCCGGTACCGGAGATACGCAGTATTTT.

The chain uses TRBV2 and TRBJ1-2, with a tentative D call TRBD1 (5 bases). The V gene's germline CDR1 is SNHLY and CDR2 FYNNEI. This CDR3 is built from 15 residues. Trimming left V 5 bases short and J 2 bases short, with 15 bases between. CDR3 protein: CASSLSGRSNYGYTF. In DNA form, the CDR3 reads TGTGCCAGCAGTTTATCAGGGCGGTCGAACTATGGCTACACCTTC.

This clone was seen a few times. The chain uses TRBV18 and TRBJ2-1; possibly TRBD1 or TRBD2 for D (5 bases each). V was trimmed by 0 bases and J by 0 bases, leaving 9 bases between them. The CDR3 sequence is 16 residues long. Per germline, CDR1 KGHSH and CDR2 LQKENI. DNA for the CDR3: TGTGCCAGCTCACCACCGATGAGGGGCTCCTACAATGAGCAGTTCTTC. Translated, it gives CASSPPMRGSYNEQFF.

This clone has only a few counts. The chain has TRBV27 and TRBJ2-6, with D possibly matching TRBD2 (5 bases). The germline V gene encodes CDR1 MNHEY and CDR2 SMNVEV (reference sequence). V was clipped by 2 bases and J by 2 bases, with 10 bases between them. CDR3 length equals 16 residues. The CDR3 DNA follows: TGTGCCAGCAGTTTAAGGCGGGTGGCTGGGGCCAACGTCCTGACTTTC. Translation gives CASSLRRVAGANVLTF.

V and J are TRBV19 and TRBJ2-2, with 7 bases fitting TRBD1. Trimming removed 3 bases from V and 5 bases from J; junction bases left unmatched: 6. The CDR3 spans 15 residues. The germline V gene encodes CDR1 LNHDA and CDR2 SQIVND (reference sequence). The CDR3 region has the DNA TGTGCCAGTAGTATTCAGGGACAGAAGACCGGGGAGCTGTTTTTT. Translation: CASSIQGQKTGELFF.

The V and J genes are TRBV6-5 and TRBJ1-2; D not resolved. The CDR3 has 11 amino acids. V lost 8 bases and J 10 bases, leaving 14 bases between the germline ends. Germline-derived CDR1 and CDR2 are MNHEY and SVGAGI. CDR3 sequence (DNA): TGTGCCAGCTCGTTGGGTGGGGACTACACCTTC. As protein: CASSLGGDYTF.

V gene TRBV6-1 combines with J gene TRBJ2-4; TRBD2 agrees at 10 bases. The CDR3 loop spans 18 amino acids. The trim removed 4 bases at V and 0 bases at J, leaving 9 bases unmatched. From germline, CDR1 is MNHNS and CDR2 SASEGT. Here the CDR3 DNA reads TGTGCCAGCAGTGGAGAGCGGGGGGGCCGAGTAGCCAAAAACATTCAGTACTTC. Translating it yields CASSGERGGRVAKNIQYF.

This rearrangement joins TRBV4-1 to TRBJ2-3; TRBD1 aligns across 7 bases. CDR1 and CDR2 from the germline V gene are MGHRA and YSYEKL. The length of the CDR3 is 18 residues. Germline trimming cut 0 bases from V and 1 base from J; bases unmatched to any gene: 10. The DNA for the CDR3 is TGCGCCAGCAGCCAAGATGGGTTAGGGGGCCTGCGCACAGATACGCAGTATTTT. This translates into CASSQDGLGGLRTDTQYF.

This rearrangement joins TRBV9 to TRBJ1-6; 11 bases are a match to TRBD1. Unmatched junction bases numbered 21, after V lost 3 bases and J lost 13 bases. Germline V gene data show CDR1 as SGDLS and CDR2 as YYNGEE. CDR3 size: 19 residues. DNA for the CDR3: TGTGCCAGCAGCGGGTCGCGGACAGGGGGCATTAAGTCCGGATATCCCCTCCACTTT. Encoded protein: CASSGSRTGGIKSGYPLHF. Variable domain in full (rest from reference TRBV9 and TRBJ1-6): DSGVTQTPKHLITATGQRVTLRCSPRSGDLSVYWYQQSLDQGLQFLIQYYNGEERAKGNILERFSAQQFPDLHSELNLSSLELGDSALYFCASSGSRTGGIKSGYPLHFGNGTRLTVT.

The chain links TRBV2 to TRBJ1-2; D is perhaps TRBD1 (5 bases). V dropped 6 bases and J dropped 3 bases, with 8 bases sitting between them. From germline, CDR1 is SNHLY and CDR2 FYNNEI. The CDR3 runs 12 residues. This chain's CDR3 is CASRAGDYGYTF. In nucleotides, the CDR3 is TGTGCCAGCAGGGCGGGGGACTATGGCTACACCTTC.

The rearrangement joins TRBV7-2 to TRBJ2-5; TRBD2 might be the D (5 bases). From germline, CDR1 is SGHTA and CDR2 FQGNSA. This CDR3 spans 14 amino acids. Trimming cost V 4 bases and J 2 bases, with 11 bases left between them. The CDR3 here is CASSSQSGQETQYF. The CDR3 DNA sequence: TGTGCCAGCAGCTCCCAGTCGGGACAAGAGACCCAGTACTTC.

This chain joins TRBV28 and TRBJ2-1; D gene ambiguous. The V end lost 3 bases, the J end lost 6 bases, and 12 bases lay between the germline ends. This CDR3 has 14 residues. The V gene's germline CDR1 is MDHEN and CDR2 SYDVKM. The CDR3 region is CASSFIRPGNEQFF. In nucleotides, the CDR3 is TGTGCCAGCAGTTTTATTAGACCTGGCAATGAGCAGTTCTTC.

The V call is TRBV30, the J call TRBJ2-4; D is unresolved. In germline, CDR1 is GTSNPN, CDR2 SVGIG (reference sequence). The CDR3 is 12 amino acids. V gave up 0 bases and J gave up 8 bases, with 8 bases separating them. CDR3 residues: CAWSVNEDIQYF. The CDR3 nucleotides read TGTGCCTGGAGTGTAAACGAGGACATTCAGTACTTC. Combining the CDR3 with reference TRBV30 and TRBJ2-4 gives the whole variable domain SQTIHQWPATLVQPVGSPLSLECTVEGTSNPNLYWYRQAAGRGLQLLFYSVGIGQISSEVPQNLSASRPQDRQFILSSKKLLLSDSGFYLCAWSVNEDIQYFGAGTRLSVL.

V is TRBV6-1 and J is TRBJ1-2; D not certain. The CDR3 has 14 residues. V shed 8 bases and J shed 0 bases, with 13 bases lying between them. The germline gives CDR1 MNHNS, CDR2 SASEGT. CDR3 residues: CASYPRVANYGYTF. The CDR3 DNA reads TGTGCCAGCTACCCGCGGGTAGCTAACTATGGCTACACCTTC.

This clone was seen just once. The CDR3 nucleotides are TGCAGCGTTGTCTGGAAGGACAGGGACCTCTCGTACGAGCAGTACTTC. Its translation is CSVVWKDRDLSYEQYF. The rearrangement links TRBV29-1 to TRBJ2-7, with TRBD1 matching 8 bases. CDR1 is SQVTM and CDR2 is ANQGSEA in the germline V gene. This CDR3 comprises 16 residues. Trimming took 4 bases from V and 4 from J; bases not matched to a gene: 15.

This chain joins TRBV2 and TRBJ1-6; tentative D call: TRBD1 (5 bases). CDR3 length: 14 residues. The V gene's germline CDR1 is SNHLY and CDR2 FYNNEI. V lost 2 bases and J lost 4, with 6 bases in between. CDR3 sequence (DNA): TGTGCCAGCAGTGAACAGGGTTATAATTCACCCCTCCACTTT. Translation gives CASSEQGYNSPLHF.

The genes are TRBV7-5 and TRBJ2-1; TRBD2 was called by the table and not checked on the DNA. TRBV7-5 constitutes a pseudogene. CDR3 length: 16 amino acids. The DNA for the CDR3 is TGTGCCAGAAGCTTGACTAGCGGGAGCACCTACAATGAGCAGTTCTTC. This sequence encodes CARSLTSGSTYNEQFF.

The CDR3 reads CASSKQVVLITAYEQYF. The DNA for the CDR3 is TGTGCCAGCAGCAAACAAGTAGTCCTTATAACTGCCTACGAGCAGTACTTC. The chain combines TRBV21-1 with TRBJ2-7; the DNA was not compared with TRBD2, the D call given in the table. TRBV21-1 is termed a pseudogene. The CDR3 totals 17 residues.

The chain recombines TRBV28 with TRBJ2-3, with 11 bases aligning to TRBD2. The CDR3 consists of 15 residues. Germline CDR1 reads MDHEN; CDR2 reads SYDVKM. Germline trimming cut 2 bases from V and 4 bases from J; bases unmatched to any gene: 2. CDR3 sequence: CASSLPSGRPDTQYF. CDR3 in DNA: TGTGCCAGCAGTTTACCTAGCGGGAGGCCAGATACGCAGTATTTT.

V is TRBV27 and J is TRBJ2-1; D gene unclear. V was clipped by 3 bases and J by 0 bases, with 3 bases between them. In germline, CDR1 is MNHEY, CDR2 SMNVEV (reference sequence). The CDR3 extends over 13 amino acids. The CDR3 DNA follows: TGTGCCAGCAGTTTTTACTCCTACAATGAGCAGTTCTTC. This gives the protein CASSFYSYNEQFF.

In this sample, this clone turned up once. This chain joins TRBV7-3 and TRBJ1-6; 8 bases are shared with TRBD1. With 5 bases clipped from V and 9 bases from J, the junction kept 6 bases outside the gene matches. The CDR3 totals 14 residues. Germline V lookup: CDR1 SGHTA, CDR2 FQGTGA. The DNA of the CDR3 is TGTGCCAGCAGCCTACAGGGGGAGGGTTCACCCCTCCACTTT. This gives the protein CASSLQGEGSPLHF.

This chain joins TRBV28 and TRBJ2-7, with 9 nucleotides matching TRBD1. The CDR3 is 15 residues long. The ends lost 6 bases at V and 7 bases at J; junction bases unmatched: 13. Germline assignment: CDR1 MDHEN and CDR2 SYDVKM. The CDR3 protein is CASRSWGTGLGEQYF. CDR3 coding DNA: TGTGCCAGCAGATCATGGGGGACAGGGCTGGGGGAGCAGTACTTC.

The rearrangement links TRBV6-1 to TRBJ1-6; no reliable D call. Germline assignment: CDR1 MNHNS and CDR2 SASEGT. The CDR3 contains 17 residues. The V and J ends lost 4 bases and 8 bases respectively, with 21 bases between them. The CDR3 DNA follows: TGTGCCAGCAGTGTTACCCTCCGACCGGCGAATCATTCACCCCTCCACTTT. Amino acid sequence: CASSVTLRPANHSPLHF.

The chain recombines TRBV9 with TRBJ1-2; D ambiguous. The germline V gene has CDR1 SGDLS and CDR2 YYNGEE. V was pared by 4 bases and J by 6 bases, with 13 bases between. The CDR3 length is 13 residues. CDR3 region: CASSPGMRDGYTF. The CDR3 nucleotides are TGTGCCAGCAGCCCTGGTATGAGGGATGGCTACACCTTC.

The chain couples TRBV9 to TRBJ2-1; 10 nucleotides align to TRBD2. With 4 bases clipped from V and 3 bases from J, the junction kept 7 bases outside the gene matches. This CDR3 contains 16 residues. Germline lookup yields CDR1 SGDLS and CDR2 YYNGEE. The CDR3 DNA sequence: TGTGCCAGCAGCTTCCGGATAGCGGGAGGCTACAATGAGCAGTTCTTC. Its protein product is CASSFRIAGGYNEQFF.

The chain links TRBV30 to TRBJ2-5, with D perhaps matching TRBD2 (7 bases). Trimming took off 0 bases at V and 5 bases at J, with 13 bases between the two ends. Germline values: CDR1 GTSNPN, CDR2 SVGIG (reference sequence). The CDR3 spans 14 residues. In nucleotides, the CDR3 is TGTGCCTGGAGTGTAGGGGGGGCAAAGGAGACCCAGTACTTC. It yields the protein CAWSVGGAKETQYF.

This clone is categorized as medium-sized. The rearrangement uses TRBV10-1 and TRBJ1-1; D might be TRBD1 (5 bases). The length of the CDR3 is 14 residues. Looked up from germline, CDR1 is WNHNN and CDR2 is SYGVQD (reference sequence). Trimming left V 2 bases short and J 4 bases short, with 11 bases between. The CDR3 DNA reads as TGCGCCAGCAGTGAGGGGACCCCCGGCACTGAAGCTTTCTTT. Translation gives CASSEGTPGTEAFF.

This clone came up once. This sequence joins TRBV4-2 and TRBJ2-1; 8 positions agree with TRBD2. Germline V gene sequence: CDR1 LGHNA, CDR2 YNFKEQ. The length of the CDR3 is 16 residues. The V and J ends lost 0 bases and 6 bases, in that order; junction bases with no gene match: 7. The CDR3 sequence: CASSQERLAQVNEQFF. The DNA of the CDR3 is TGTGCCAGCAGCCAAGAGAGACTAGCGCAGGTCAATGAGCAGTTCTTC.

The chain recombines TRBV4-1 with TRBJ2-4, with no clear D. With 1 base removed from V and 3 bases from J, the gap between germline ends came to 10 bases. The CDR3 has 15 residues. Germline lookup yields CDR1 MGHRA and CDR2 YSYEKL. The CDR3, as DNA: TGCGCCAGCAGCCAAGTCAGTCTGGACAAAAACATTCAGTACTTC. This sequence encodes CASSQVSLDKNIQYF.